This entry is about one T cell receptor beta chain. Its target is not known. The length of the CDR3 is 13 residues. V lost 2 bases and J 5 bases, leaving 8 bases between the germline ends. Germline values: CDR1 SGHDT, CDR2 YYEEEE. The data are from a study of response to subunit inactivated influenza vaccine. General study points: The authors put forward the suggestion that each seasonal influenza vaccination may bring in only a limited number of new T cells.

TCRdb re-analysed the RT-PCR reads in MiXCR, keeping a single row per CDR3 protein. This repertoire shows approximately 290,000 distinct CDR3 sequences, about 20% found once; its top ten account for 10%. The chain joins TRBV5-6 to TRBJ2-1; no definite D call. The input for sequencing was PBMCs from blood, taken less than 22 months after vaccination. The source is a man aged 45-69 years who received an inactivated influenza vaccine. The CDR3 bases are TGTGCCAGCAGCTTCTCACGAGACAATGAGCAGTTCTTC. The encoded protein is CASSFSRDNEQFF.